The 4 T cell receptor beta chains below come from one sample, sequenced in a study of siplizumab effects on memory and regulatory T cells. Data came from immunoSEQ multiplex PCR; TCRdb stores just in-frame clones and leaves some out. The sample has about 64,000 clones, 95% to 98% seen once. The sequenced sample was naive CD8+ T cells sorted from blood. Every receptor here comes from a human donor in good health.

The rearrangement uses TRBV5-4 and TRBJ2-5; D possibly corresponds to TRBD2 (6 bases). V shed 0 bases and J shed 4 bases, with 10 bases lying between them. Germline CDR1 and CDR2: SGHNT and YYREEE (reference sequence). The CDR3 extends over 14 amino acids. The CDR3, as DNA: TGTGCCAGCAGCTTGGGGTTGGGGGGAGAGACCCAGTACTTC. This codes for CASSLGLGGETQYF.

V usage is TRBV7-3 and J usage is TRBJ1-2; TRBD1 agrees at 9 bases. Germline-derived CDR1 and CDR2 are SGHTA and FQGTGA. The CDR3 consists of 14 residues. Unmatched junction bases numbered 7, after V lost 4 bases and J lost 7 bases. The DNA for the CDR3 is TGTGCCAGCAGCTCCCCGGGGACAGGGAGTGGCTACACCTTC. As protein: CASSSPGTGSGYTF. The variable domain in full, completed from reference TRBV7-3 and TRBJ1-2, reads GAGVSQTPSNKVTEKGKYVELRCDPISGHTALYWYRQSLGQGPEFLIYFQGTGAADDSGLPNDRFFAVRPEGSVSTLKIQRTERGDSAVYLCASSSPGTGSGYTFGSGTRLTVV.

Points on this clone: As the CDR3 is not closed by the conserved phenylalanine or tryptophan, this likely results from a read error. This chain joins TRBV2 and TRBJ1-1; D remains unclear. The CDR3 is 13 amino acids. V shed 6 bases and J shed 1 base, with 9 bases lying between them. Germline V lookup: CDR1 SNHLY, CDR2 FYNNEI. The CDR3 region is CASSQGSNTEAFL. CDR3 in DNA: TGTGCCAGCAGCCAAGGGTCGAACACTGAAGCTTTCCTT.

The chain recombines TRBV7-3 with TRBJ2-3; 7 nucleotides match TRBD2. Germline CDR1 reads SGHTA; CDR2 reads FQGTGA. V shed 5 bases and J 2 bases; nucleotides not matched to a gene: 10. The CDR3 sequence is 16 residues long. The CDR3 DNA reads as TGTGCCAGCAGCCTCTCGACTAGCAGCATCACAGATACGCAGTATTTT. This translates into CASSLSTSSITDTQYF.